This TCR beta chain was sequenced in a study of blood T cell repertoires in COVID-19. Study-wide background: Acute and convalescent COVID-19 specimens originated in the United States, Italy and Spain. The cDNA or gDNA used as material had been derived from T cells, B-cell-depleted T cells, or PBMCs.

The CDR3 contains 15 residues. V lost 6 bases and J lost 3; bases outside the gene matches: 10. CDR1 is MNHEY, CDR2 SVGAGI, per germline. Patients in Seattle were enrolled during active infection, then followed longitudinally. As processed by the authors: Scientists estimated how many nucleated cells there were by amplifying reference gene primers. TCRdb's table, derived via immunoSEQ multiplex PCR, lists solely in-frame clones and lacks some. The V and J calls and the clone size are those of that table, but D and trimming were determined from the DNA. The sample has 350,000 or so clones; more than 70% are singletons.

V is TRBV6-5 and J is TRBJ1-1, with 7 positions matching TRBD1. The sample was peripheral blood. This clonotype originated in a woman aged 60-70 years with COVID-19, enrolled during active disease. CDR3 DNA: TGTGCCAGCAGGCTTAACAGGGGTAGGGACACTGAAGCTTTCTTT. Translating it yields CASRLNRGRDTEAFF.